Sequencing of this TCR beta chain was carried out in a study of T cells in Graves' hyperthyroidism and ophthalmopathy. This CDR3 region has 13 residues. Germline V CDR1 and CDR2: KGHSH, LQKENI. Trimming removed 8 bases from V and 3 bases from J; junction bases left unmatched: 7. At least ten counts were recorded for this clonotype. Amplified TCR beta CDR3 regions derived from RNA transcripts. Carried out on the TCR CDR3, a first-round RT-PCR used the HTBI primer set. TCRdb reprocessed the multiplex PCR reads via MiXCR and lists one record per CDR3 protein. The table shows hundreds of thousands of distinct CDR3 sequences, with about 20% occurring only once.

The chain joins TRBV18 to TRBJ2-7, with TRBD1 identical over 7 bases. This receptor was taken from a woman in her sixties or seventies with Graves' ophthalmopathy. Sample: blood. CDR3 in DNA: TGTGCCAGCAGTCCGGGACAGAGCTACGAGCAGTACTTC. Translating it yields CASSPGQSYEQYF.